This T cell receptor (beta chain) was identified during a study of blood T cell repertoires in COVID-19. TCRdb keeps only in-frame clones here, not all; method: immunoSEQ multiplex PCR. The sample records tens of thousands of clones, 70% to 80% being singletons. The germline V gene has CDR1 LGHDT and CDR2 YNNKEL (reference sequence). The CDR3 spans 13 residues. Trimming took off 1 base at V and 7 bases at J, with 10 bases between the two ends. The sequencing input was peripheral blood. The chain carries TRBV3-1 (or the pseudogene TRBV3-2) and TRBJ1-2; the D is unclear. This TCR derives from a human donor in a cohort sampled during active COVID-19. This chain's CDR3 is CASSQGVGFGYTF. CDR3 in DNA: TGTGCCAGCAGCCAAGGGGTCGGGTTTGGCTACACCTTC.